This T cell receptor delta chain was found in a study of gamma-delta T cells after stem cell transplantation. Germline trimming cut 2 bases from V and 3 bases from J; bases unmatched to any gene: 9. The germline gives CDR1 TSWWSYY, CDR2 QGS. The CDR3 length is 16 residues. TCRdb ran CATT on the RT-PCR reads. The repertoire holds approximately 2,600 delta-chain clones, with around 20% as singletons. This clone was seen more than once but under ten times. Material: gamma-delta T cells. This receptor was identified in a human donor. It is not recorded whose cells these are; they may come from a transplant donor. This sequence joins TRDV1 and TRDJ1, with 7 bases fitting TRDD3. Written as DNA, the CDR3 is TGTGCTCTTGGGGAAAGGAGGCGGGATACATCCGATAAACTCATCTTT. The encoded protein is CALGERRRDTSDKLIF.